The 15 T cell receptor beta chains below all came from one sample that was sequenced in a study of T cells expressing NK-cell markers. TCRdb derives one entry per CDR3 protein from the 5' RACE reads, leaving out DNA. This sample's table has about 260,000 distinct CDR3 sequences. The sequencing input was blood T cells: a sorted CD56 or NKG2C T cell subset, CD4+ or CD8+ T cells, or bulk PBMC T cells (not recorded which). Every receptor here comes from a woman between 18 and 75 years old in good health.

This CDR3 is CSVLRGTLYQETQYF. This chain links TRBV29-1 with TRBJ2-5; TCRdb designates TRBD1, a call that cannot be tested without DNA. This CDR3 has 15 amino acids. Germline values: CDR1 SQVTM, CDR2 ANQGSEA.

CDR3 protein: CASTAGGRAFYNEQFF. This sequence joins TRBV5-1 and TRBJ2-1; TCRdb picks TRBD2, but there is no DNA to check that call. The CDR3 consists of 16 residues. From germline, CDR1 is SGHRS and CDR2 YFSETQ.

V is TRBV18 and J is TRBJ2-5; TCRdb's assignment of TRBD1 cannot be checked, as there is no DNA. CDR1 is KGHSH and CDR2 is LQKENI in the germline V gene. The CDR3 extends over 15 amino acids. The CDR3 loop is CASSPGGAGEETQYF.

V is TRBV7-2 and J is TRBJ1-4; with no DNA, the TCRdb D assignment of TRBD1 cannot be verified. Per the germline V gene, CDR1 is SGHTA and CDR2 is FQGNSA. This CDR3 is 15 amino acids long. The CDR3 protein is CASSLGRQGAKKLFF. The full variable domain, its missing parts supplied by reference TRBV7-2 and TRBJ1-4, is GAGVSQSPSNKVTEKGKDVELRCDPISGHTALYWYRQSLGQGLEFLIYFQGNSAPDKSGLPSDRFSAERTGGSVSTLTIQRTQQEDSAVYLCASSLGRQGAKKLFFGSGTQLSVL.

The chain employs TRBV20-1 and TRBJ1-1. The length of the CDR3 is 11 residues. Germline-derived CDR1 and CDR2 are DFQATT and SNEGSKA (reference sequence). CDR3 loop: CSASGKTEAFF.

This sequence joins TRBV5-1 and TRBJ2-3; the D gene TCRdb calls, TRBD1, cannot be checked with no DNA. This CDR3 comprises 16 residues. Germline values: CDR1 SGHRS, CDR2 YFSETQ. CDR3 loop: CASSSRTGDLGNTQYF.

The CDR3 loop is CASSQDGVGINEKLFF. The chain is built from TRBV3-1 and TRBJ1-4. The CDR3 is made up of 16 amino acids. CDR1 LGHDT and CDR2 YNNKEL come from the germline V gene (reference sequence).

J is TRBJ1-3 and V is TRBV27. The CDR3 is 14 residues long. Germline V gives CDR1 MNHEY, CDR2 SMNVEV (reference sequence). CDR3 loop: CASSKVSSGNTIYF.

The chain combines TRBV29-1 with TRBJ2-2; TCRdb calls TRBD1, which cannot be checked without DNA. The germline V gene has CDR1 SQVTM and CDR2 ANQGSEA. This CDR3 has 13 amino acids. This CDR3 reads CSVGQGQTGELFF.

This chain connects TRBV24-1 to TRBJ2-1; TCRdb calls TRBD2, which cannot be checked without DNA. This CDR3 is 17 amino acids long. In germline, CDR1 is KGHDR, CDR2 SFDVKD. CDR3: CATSDLWEREGRGEQFF.

V usage is TRBV2 and J usage is TRBJ1-1. The CDR3 has 13 residues. Germline V gene data show CDR1 as SNHLY and CDR2 as FYNNEI. CDR3 amino acids: CASSRRWNTEAFF.

The chain recombines TRBV6-5 with TRBJ2-7. CDR3 length: 15 residues. Germline assignment: CDR1 MNHEY and CDR2 SVGAGI. The CDR3 sequence is CASSYSSGETYEQYF.

The J gene is TRBJ1-3, the V gene TRBV18; TCRdb's assignment of TRBD1 cannot be checked, as there is no DNA. CDR1 KGHSH and CDR2 LQKENI come from the germline V gene. This CDR3 has 15 amino acids. The CDR3 sequence: CASSPGQQLGNTIYF. The variable domain in full, with the rest retrieved from reference TRBV18 and TRBJ1-3, is NAGVMQNPRHLVRRRGQEARLRCSPMKGHSHVYWYRQLPEEGLKFMVYLQKENIIDESGMPKERFSAEFPKEGPSILRIQQVVRGDSAAYFCASSPGQQLGNTIYFGEGSWLTVV.

V is TRBV20-1 and J is TRBJ1-1. This CDR3 is 14 amino acids long. Per the germline V gene, CDR1 is DFQATT and CDR2 is SNEGSKA (reference sequence). CDR3 loop: CSARTIFRGTEAFF.

This chain uses TRBV14 with TRBJ1-2; the TCRdb call, TRBD1, lacks DNA for checking. The CDR3 is 14 amino acids. In germline, CDR1 is SGHDN, CDR2 FVKESK. CDR3 in amino acids: CASSHGDRYYGYTF. The full variable domain, rest sourced from reference TRBV14 and TRBJ1-2, is EAGVTQFPSHSVIEKGQTVTLRCDPISGHDNLYWYRRVMGKEIKFLLHFVKESKQDESGMPNNRFLAERTGGTYSTLKVQPAELEDSGVYFCASSHGDRYYGYTFGSGTRLTVV.